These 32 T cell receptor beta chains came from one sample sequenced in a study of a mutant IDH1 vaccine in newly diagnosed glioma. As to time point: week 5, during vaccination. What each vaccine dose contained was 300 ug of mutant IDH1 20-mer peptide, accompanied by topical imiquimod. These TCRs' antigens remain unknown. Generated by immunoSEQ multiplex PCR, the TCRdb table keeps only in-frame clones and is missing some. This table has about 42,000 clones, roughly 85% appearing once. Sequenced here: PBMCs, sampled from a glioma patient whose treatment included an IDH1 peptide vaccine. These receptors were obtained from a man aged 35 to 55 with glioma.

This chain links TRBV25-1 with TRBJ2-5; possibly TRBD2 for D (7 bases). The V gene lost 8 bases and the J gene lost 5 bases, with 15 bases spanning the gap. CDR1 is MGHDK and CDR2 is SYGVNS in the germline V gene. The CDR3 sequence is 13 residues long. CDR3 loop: CASSLRGGETQYF. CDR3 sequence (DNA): TGTGCCAGCTCCCTAAGGGGGGGGGAGACCCAGTACTTC.

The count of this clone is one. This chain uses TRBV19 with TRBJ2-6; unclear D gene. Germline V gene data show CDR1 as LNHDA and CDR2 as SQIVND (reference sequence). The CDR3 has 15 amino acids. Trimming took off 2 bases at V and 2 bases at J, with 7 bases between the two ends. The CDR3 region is CASSIITTGANVLTF. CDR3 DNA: TGTGCCAGTAGTATAATAACAACTGGGGCCAACGTCCTGACTTTC. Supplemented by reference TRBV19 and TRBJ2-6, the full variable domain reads DGGITQSPKYLFRKEGQNVTLSCEQNLNHDAMYWYRQDPGQGLRLIYYSQIVNDFQKGDIAEGYSVSREKKESFPLTVTSAQKNPTAFYLCASSIITTGANVLTFGAGSRLTVL.

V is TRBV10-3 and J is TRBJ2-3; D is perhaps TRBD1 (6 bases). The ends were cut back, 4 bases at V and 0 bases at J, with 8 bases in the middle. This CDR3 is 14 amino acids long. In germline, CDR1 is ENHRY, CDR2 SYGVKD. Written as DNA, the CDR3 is TGTGCCATCAGTGTTGGGGGCAGCACAGATACGCAGTATTTT. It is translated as CAISVGGSTDTQYF.

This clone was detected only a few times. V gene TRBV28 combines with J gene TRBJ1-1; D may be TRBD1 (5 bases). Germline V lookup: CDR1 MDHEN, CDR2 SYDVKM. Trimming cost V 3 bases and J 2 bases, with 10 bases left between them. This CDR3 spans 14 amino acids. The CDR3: CASSLIRGNTEAFF. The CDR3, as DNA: TGTGCCAGCAGTTTGATTAGGGGCAACACTGAAGCTTTCTTT.

CDR3: CASSPTGDEQFF. CDR3 in DNA: TGTGCCAGCAGCCCAACAGGGGATGAGCAGTTCTTC. The rearrangement uses TRBV11-3 and TRBJ2-1; 7 bases align to TRBD1. The germline CDR1 and CDR2 sequences are SGHNT and YENEEA. This CDR3 comprises 12 residues. V was clipped by 5 bases and J by 8 bases; unmatched bases: 3. Drawing the rest from reference TRBV11-3 and TRBJ2-1, the complete variable domain is EAGVVQSPRYKIIEKKQPVAFWCNPISGHNTLYWYLQNLGQGPELLIRYENEEAVDDSQLPKDRFSAERLKGVDSTLKIQPAELGDSAVYLCASSPTGDEQFFGPGTRLTVL.

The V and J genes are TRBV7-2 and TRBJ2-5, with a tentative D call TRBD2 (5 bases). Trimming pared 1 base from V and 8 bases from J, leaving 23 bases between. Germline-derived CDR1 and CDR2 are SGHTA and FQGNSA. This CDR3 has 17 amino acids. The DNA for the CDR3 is TGTGCCAGCAGCTTAGAGAGGGTGGGAGCGGCCGCAGGTACCCAGTACTTC. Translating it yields CASSLERVGAAAGTQYF.

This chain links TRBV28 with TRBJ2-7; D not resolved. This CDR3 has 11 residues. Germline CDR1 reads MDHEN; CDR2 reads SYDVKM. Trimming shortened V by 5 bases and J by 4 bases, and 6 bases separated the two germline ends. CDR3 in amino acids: CASSTWYEQYF. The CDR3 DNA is TGTGCCAGCAGTACGTGGTACGAGCAGTACTTC.

As DNA, the CDR3 is TGCGCCAGCAGCTTGTTGGGGGAGCGCACAGATACGCAGTATTTT. Its translation is CASSLLGERTDTQYF. The chain uses TRBV5-1 and TRBJ2-3; the D gene could be TRBD1 or TRBD2 (5 bases each). CDR3 size: 15 residues. V lost 1 base to trimming and J lost 1 base, with 10 bases between them. Germline V gene sequence: CDR1 SGHRS, CDR2 YFSETQ.

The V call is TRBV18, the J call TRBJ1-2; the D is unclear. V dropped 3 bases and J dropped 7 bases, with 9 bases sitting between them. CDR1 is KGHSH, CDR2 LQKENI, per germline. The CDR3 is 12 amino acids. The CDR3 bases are TGTGCCAGCTCACCGGGCCCTCTTGGCTACACCTTC. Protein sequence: CASSPGPLGYTF.

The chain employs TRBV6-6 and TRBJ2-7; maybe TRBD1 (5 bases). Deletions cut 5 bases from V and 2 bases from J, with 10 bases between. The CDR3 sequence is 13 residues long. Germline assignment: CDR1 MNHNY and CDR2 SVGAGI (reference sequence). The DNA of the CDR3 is TGTGCCAGCAGTAAGACAGAAACCTACGAGCAGTACTTC. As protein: CASSKTETYEQYF.

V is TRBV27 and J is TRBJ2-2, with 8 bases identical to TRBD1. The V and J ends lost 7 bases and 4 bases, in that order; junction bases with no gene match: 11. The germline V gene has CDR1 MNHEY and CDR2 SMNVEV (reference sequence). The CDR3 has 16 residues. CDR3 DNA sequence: TGTGCCAGCAACGGGCAGGGGGCGCGCGGCACCGGGGAGCTGTTTTTT. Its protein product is CASNGQGARGTGELFF.

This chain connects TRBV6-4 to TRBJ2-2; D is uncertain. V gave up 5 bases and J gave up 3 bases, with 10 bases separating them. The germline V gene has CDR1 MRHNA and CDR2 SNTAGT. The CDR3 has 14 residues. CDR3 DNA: TGTGCCAGCAGTTCGGGCCCTTACACCGGGGAGCTGTTTTTT. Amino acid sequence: CASSSGPYTGELFF.

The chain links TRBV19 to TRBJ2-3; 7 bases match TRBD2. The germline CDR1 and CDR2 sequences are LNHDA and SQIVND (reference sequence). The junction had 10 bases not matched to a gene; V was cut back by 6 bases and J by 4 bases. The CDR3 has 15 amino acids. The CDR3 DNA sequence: TGTGCCAGTAGCCTCGGAAGCGGGACGGCAGATACGCAGTATTTT. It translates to CASSLGSGTADTQYF.

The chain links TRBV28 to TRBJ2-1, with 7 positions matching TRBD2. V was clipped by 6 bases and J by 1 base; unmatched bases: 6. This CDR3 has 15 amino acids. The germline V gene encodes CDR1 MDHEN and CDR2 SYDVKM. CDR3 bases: TGTGCCAGCAGAACGACTAGCTGGTCCTACAATGAGCAGTTCTTC. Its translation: CASRTTSWSYNEQFF.

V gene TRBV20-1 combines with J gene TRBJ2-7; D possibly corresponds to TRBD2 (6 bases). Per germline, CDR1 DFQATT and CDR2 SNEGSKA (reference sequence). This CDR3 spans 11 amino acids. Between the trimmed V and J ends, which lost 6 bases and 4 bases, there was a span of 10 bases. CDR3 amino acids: CSAATRYEQYF. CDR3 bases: TGCAGTGCGGCGACTAGGTACGAGCAGTACTTC.

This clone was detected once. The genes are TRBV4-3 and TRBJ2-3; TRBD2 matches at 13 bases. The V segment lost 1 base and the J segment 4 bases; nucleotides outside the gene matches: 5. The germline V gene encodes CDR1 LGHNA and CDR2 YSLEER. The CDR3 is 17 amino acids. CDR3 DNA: TGCGCCAGCAGCCAAGCCCCGGGACTAGCGGGACCAGATACGCAGTATTTT. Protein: CASSQAPGLAGPDTQYF.

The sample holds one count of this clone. The CDR3 nucleotides are TGCAGTGCTAGGATAGATCTCGAGCAGTACTTC. Translating it yields CSARIDLEQYF. The chain couples TRBV20-1 to TRBJ2-7; no clear D gene. V lost 3 bases and J lost 6, with 9 bases in between. Germline CDR1 and CDR2: DFQATT and SNEGSKA (reference sequence). This CDR3 has 11 residues.

This CDR3 is CASSDPLEANEQFF. DNA of the CDR3: TGCGCCAGCAGTGATCCCCTAGAAGCCAATGAGCAGTTCTTC. The rearrangement links TRBV10-2 to TRBJ2-1; D uncertain. CDR3 length: 14 amino acids. Trimming removed 3 bases at V and 6 bases at J, with 12 bases between. The germline gives CDR1 WSHSY, CDR2 SAAADI.

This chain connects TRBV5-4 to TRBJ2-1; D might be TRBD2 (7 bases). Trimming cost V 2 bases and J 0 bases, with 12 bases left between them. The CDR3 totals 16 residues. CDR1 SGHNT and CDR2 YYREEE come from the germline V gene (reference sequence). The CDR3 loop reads CASSLGGLRSYNEQFF. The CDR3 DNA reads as TGTGCCAGCAGCTTAGGGGGACTACGCTCCTACAATGAGCAGTTCTTC. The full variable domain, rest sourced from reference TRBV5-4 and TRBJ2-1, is ETGVTQSPTHLIKTRGQQVTLRCSSQSGHNTVSWYQQALGQGPQFIFQYYREEENGRGNFPPRFSGLQFPNYSSELNVNALELDDSALYLCASSLGGLRSYNEQFFGPGTRLTVL.

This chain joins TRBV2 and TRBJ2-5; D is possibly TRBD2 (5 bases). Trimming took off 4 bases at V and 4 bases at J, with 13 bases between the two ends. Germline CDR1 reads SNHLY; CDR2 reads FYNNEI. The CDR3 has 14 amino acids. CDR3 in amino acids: CASSGGSSLETQYF. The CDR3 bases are TGTGCCAGCAGTGGAGGGTCATCTTTAGAGACCCAGTACTTC.

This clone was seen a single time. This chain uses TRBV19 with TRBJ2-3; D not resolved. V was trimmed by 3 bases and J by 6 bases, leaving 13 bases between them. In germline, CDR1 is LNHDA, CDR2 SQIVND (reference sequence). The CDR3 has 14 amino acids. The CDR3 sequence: CASSILSPRDTQYF. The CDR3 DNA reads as TGTGCCAGTAGTATTCTCAGTCCAAGGGATACGCAGTATTTT.

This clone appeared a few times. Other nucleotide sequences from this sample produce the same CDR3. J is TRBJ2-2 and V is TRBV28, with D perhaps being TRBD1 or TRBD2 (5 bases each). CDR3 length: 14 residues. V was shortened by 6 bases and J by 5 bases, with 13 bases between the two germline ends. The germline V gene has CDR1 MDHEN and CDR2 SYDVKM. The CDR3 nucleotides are TGTGCCAGCAGCCCAGGGACCCCTACCGGGGAGCTGTTTTTT. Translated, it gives CASSPGTPTGELFF. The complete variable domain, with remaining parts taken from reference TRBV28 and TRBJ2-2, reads DVKVTQSSRYLVKRTGEKVFLECVQDMDHENMFWYRQDPGLGLRLIYFSYDVKMKEKGDIPEGYSVSREKKERFSLILESASTNQTSMYLCASSPGTPTGELFFGEGSRLTVL.

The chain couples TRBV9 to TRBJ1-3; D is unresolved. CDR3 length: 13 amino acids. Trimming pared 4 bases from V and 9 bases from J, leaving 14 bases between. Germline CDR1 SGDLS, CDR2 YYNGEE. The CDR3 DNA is TGTGCCAGCAGCCCACCCAACAGCGGCACCATATATTTT. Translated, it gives CASSPPNSGTIYF.

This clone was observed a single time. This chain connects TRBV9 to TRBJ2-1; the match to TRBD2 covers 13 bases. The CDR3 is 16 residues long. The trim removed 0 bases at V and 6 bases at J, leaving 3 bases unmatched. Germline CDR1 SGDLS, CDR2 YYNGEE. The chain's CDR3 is CASSVGGLAGVNEQFF. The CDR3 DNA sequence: TGTGCCAGCAGCGTAGGAGGACTAGCGGGAGTCAATGAGCAGTTCTTC.

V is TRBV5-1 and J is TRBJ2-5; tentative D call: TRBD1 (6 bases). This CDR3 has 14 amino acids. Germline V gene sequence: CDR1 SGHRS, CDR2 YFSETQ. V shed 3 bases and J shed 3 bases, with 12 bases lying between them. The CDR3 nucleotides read TGCGCCAGCAGCTGGGGGCCCGGCGAAGAGACCCAGTACTTC. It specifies CASSWGPGEETQYF.

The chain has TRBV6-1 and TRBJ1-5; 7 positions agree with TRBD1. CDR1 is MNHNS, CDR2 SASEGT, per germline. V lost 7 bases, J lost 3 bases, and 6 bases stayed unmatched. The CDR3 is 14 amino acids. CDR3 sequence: CASTRDRANQPQHF. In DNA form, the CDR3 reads TGTGCCAGCACTCGAGACAGGGCCAATCAGCCCCAGCATTTT.

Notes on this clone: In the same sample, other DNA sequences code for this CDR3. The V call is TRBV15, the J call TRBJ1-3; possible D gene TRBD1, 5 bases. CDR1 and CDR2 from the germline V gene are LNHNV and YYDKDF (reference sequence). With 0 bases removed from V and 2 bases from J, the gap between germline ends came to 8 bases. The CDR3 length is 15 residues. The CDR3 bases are TGTGCCACCAGCAGAGAGGGCAGGGCTGGAAACACCATATATTTT. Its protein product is CATSREGRAGNTIYF. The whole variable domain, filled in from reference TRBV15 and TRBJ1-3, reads DAMVIQNPRYQVTQFGKPVTLSCSQTLNHNVMYWYQQKSSQAPKLLFHYYDKDFNNEADTPDNFQSRRPNTSFCFLDIRSPGLGDTAMYLCATSREGRAGNTIYFGEGSWLTVV.

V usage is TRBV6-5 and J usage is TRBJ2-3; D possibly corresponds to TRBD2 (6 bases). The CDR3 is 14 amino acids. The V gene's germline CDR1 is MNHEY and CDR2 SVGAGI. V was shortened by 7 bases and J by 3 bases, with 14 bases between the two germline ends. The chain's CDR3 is CASTRGGETDTQYF. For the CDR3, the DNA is TGTGCCAGCACGCGGGGCGGAGAGACAGATACGCAGTATTTT.

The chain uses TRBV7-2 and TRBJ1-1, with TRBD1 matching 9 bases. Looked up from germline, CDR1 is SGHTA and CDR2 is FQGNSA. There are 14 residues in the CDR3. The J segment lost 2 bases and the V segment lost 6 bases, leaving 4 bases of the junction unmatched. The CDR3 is CASRDRGRNTEAFF. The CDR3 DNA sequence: TGTGCCAGCAGAGACAGGGGGAGAAACACTGAAGCTTTCTTT. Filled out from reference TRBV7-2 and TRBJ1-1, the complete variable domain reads GAGVSQSPSNKVTEKGKDVELRCDPISGHTALYWYRQSLGQGLEFLIYFQGNSAPDKSGLPSDRFSAERTGGSVSTLTIQRTQQEDSAVYLCASRDRGRNTEAFFGQGTRLTVV.

The CDR3: CASSNFDTPRGAFF. As DNA, the CDR3 is TGTGCCAGCAGCAATTTTGATACCCCCAGGGGAGCTTTCTTT. The chain has TRBV7-9 and TRBJ1-1, with a weak D call TRBD1 (6 bases). Germline-derived CDR1 and CDR2 are SEHNR and FQNEAQ (reference sequence). The CDR3 is 14 amino acids. V was trimmed by 5 bases and J by 10 bases, leaving 20 bases between them.

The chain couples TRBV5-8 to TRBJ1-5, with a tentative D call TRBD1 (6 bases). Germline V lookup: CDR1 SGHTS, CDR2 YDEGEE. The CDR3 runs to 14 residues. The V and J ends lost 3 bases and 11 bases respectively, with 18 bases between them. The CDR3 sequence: CASSSGDRGPAQHF. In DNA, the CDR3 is TGTGCCAGCAGCTCGGGGGACCGGGGGCCAGCCCAGCATTTT.

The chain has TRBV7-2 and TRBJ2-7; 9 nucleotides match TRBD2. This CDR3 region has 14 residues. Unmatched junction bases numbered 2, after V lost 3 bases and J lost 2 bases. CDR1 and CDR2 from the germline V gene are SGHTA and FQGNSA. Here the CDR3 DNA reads TGTGCCAGCAGCTTGCGGGAGGGCCCCTACGAGCAGTACTTC. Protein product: CASSLREGPYEQYF.